This TCR beta chain was recorded in a study of Graves' ophthalmopathy and Graves' hyperthyroidism. RNA transcripts provided the template for amplifying TCR beta CDR3 regions. Investigators did first-round RT-PCR with HTBI primers, then second-round multiplex PCR. One entry per CDR3 protein, called by TCRdb with MiXCR from the multiplex PCR reads. The repertoire consists of almost 750,000 distinct CDR3 sequences, with 35% to 50% occurring once and the leading ten covering approximately 46%. This clonotype occurred a few times. Its antigen is unidentified. Study-wide results and limits: Blood repertoires reportedly contained most expanded thyroid clonotypes above 0.001 frequency.

The CDR3 totals 14 residues. CDR1 SNHLY and CDR2 FYNNEI come from the germline V gene. V gave up 5 bases and J gave up 3 bases, with 13 bases separating them. The receptor comes from an adult man with Graves' ophthalmopathy. V gene TRBV2 combines with J gene TRBJ1-1; D is ambiguous. Sequenced: peripheral blood. This CDR3 reads CASSRFSWDTEAFF. The DNA of the CDR3 is TGTGCCAGCAGTCGCTTTTCGTGGGACACTGAAGCTTTCTTT. Using reference TRBV2 and TRBJ1-1 for the parts outside the CDR3, the full variable domain is EPEVTQTPSHQVTQMGQEVILRCVPISNHLYFYWYRQILGQKVEFLVSFYNNEISEKSEIFDDQFSVERPDGSNFTLKIRSTKLEDSAMYFCASSRFSWDTEAFFGQGTRLTVV.